The T cell receptor beta chain described here comes from a study of beta chain features in type 1 diabetes. Notes on the study in general: In all four CD4+ subsets, TCRB CDR3 length was significantly, moderately reduced in type 1 diabetes.

Sequenced material consisted of expressed TCRB transcripts (all of the isolated RNA was reverse transcribed). Here immunoSEQ multiplex PCR was the method, and the copy in TCRdb shows in-frame clones only, minus some. This table holds under 200,000 clones, roughly 8% found once. CD4+ cells of the naive, central memory, regulatory and stem cell-like memory types were sorted via CD45RO/CCR7/CD25/CD127/CD95/CD27. This clone was detected only a few times. What it recognizes is unknown. Trimming cost V 5 bases and J 7 bases; bases outside gene matches: 6. The CDR3 runs 13 residues. Germline V gene sequence: CDR1 MNHEY, CDR2 SMNVEV (reference sequence).

The sequence came from a woman aged 18-30 years with type 1 diabetes. Sequencing was performed on central memory CD4+ T cells from blood. The chain carries TRBV27 and TRBJ2-7; 9 bases are shared with TRBD1. The CDR3 here is CASSPGTGIEQYF. DNA for the CDR3: TGTGCCAGCAGTCCCGGGACAGGGATTGAGCAGTACTTC.